A selection of T cell receptor beta chains follows, all from one sample in a study of blood T cell repertoires in COVID-19. Sequencing used immunoSEQ multiplex PCR; TCRdb keeps in-frame clones, though not all of them. This sample yields 250,000 to 300,000 clones, of which 88% are seen a single time; 0.99% belongs to the top ten. The sample consisted of peripheral blood. Every receptor here comes from a woman in her thirties or forties who had recovered from COVID-19. CDR3s include the opening cysteine and the closing phenylalanine or tryptophan. Fields, in order: V gene, J gene, clone size, D gene, CDR3 DNA, CDR3 protein. D genes are given only for firm matches. Only part of the rows carry a size: once, few, many, or a class if the clone is expanded.

TRBV10-3	TRBJ2-3	NA	TRBD2	TGTGCCATCAGTGAGTCGGGGACTAGCGGTCGCACAGATACGCAGTATTTT	CAISESGTSGRTDTQYF
TRBV14	TRBJ1-2	NA	TRBD1	TGTGCCAGCAGCCCTCGGACAGGCGGGGGCTACACCTTC	CASSPRTGGGYTF
TRBV18	TRBJ2-7	NA	TRBD2	TGTGCCAGCTCCGGGACTAGCGGGAGGGCCACCTACGAGCAGTACTTC	CASSGTSGRATYEQYF
TRBV29-1	TRBJ2-6	NA	NA	TGCAGCACCAGGGGGGCTGGGGCCAACGTCCTGACTTTC	CSTRGAGANVLTF
TRBV11-2	TRBJ1-3	NA	TRBD1	TGTGCCAGCGGCCCGGGACAGAGCACTGGAAACACCATATATTTT	CASGPGQSTGNTIYF
TRBV4-3	TRBJ2-2	NA	TRBD2	TGCGCCAGCAGCCCCACTAGCGGGAGGGCCGCGTTGACCGGGGAGCTGTTTTTT	CASSPTSGRAALTGELFF
TRBV30	TRBJ2-1	NA	TRBD2	TGTGCCTGGAGTACCGGACTAGCGGGAGATTACAATGAGCAGTTCTTC	CAWSTGLAGDYNEQFF
TRBV29-1	TRBJ2-7	NA	TRBD1	TGCAGCGTTGAAGAGGGGACAGGGGGCTACGAGCAGTACTTC	CSVEEGTGGYEQYF
TRBV19	TRBJ2-1	NA	TRBD2	TGTGCCAGTAGGAGGACTAGCGGAGACAATGAGCAGTTCTTC	CASRRTSGDNEQFF
TRBV28	TRBJ1-3	NA	NA	TGTGCCAGCAGTTTTGGAGGTATCTCTGGAAACACCATATATTTT	CASSFGGISGNTIYF
TRBV5-4	TRBJ1-6	NA	TRBD1	TGTGCCAGCAGCCGGGTGGGGGACAGGGGCAATTCACCCCTCCACTTT	CASSRVGDRGNSPLHF
TRBV14	TRBJ2-5	NA	TRBD2	TGTGCCAGCAGCACCCCAGCGGGAGGGCCCTGGGAGACCCAGTACTTC	CASSTPAGGPWETQYF
TRBV7-9	TRBJ2-5	few	TRBD2	TGTGCCGAACGGGGCGGGAGCCTCCAAGAGACCCAGTACTTC	CAERGGSLQETQYF
TRBV5-4	TRBJ2-7	once	TRBD2	TGTGCCAGCAGCTGGGGACTAGCGGGAGCCTACGAGCAGTACTTC	CASSWGLAGAYEQYF
TRBV7-7	TRBJ1-1	NA	NA	TGTGCCAGCAGCGTCACCAGGAACACTGAAGCTTTCTTT	CASSVTRNTEAFF
TRBV7-3	TRBJ2-1	NA	TRBD2	TGTGCCAGCAGCTTAGCCGGGACTAGCTCCTACAATGAGCAGTTCTTC	CASSLAGTSSYNEQFF
TRBV12-3/TRBV12-4	TRBJ1-1	NA	NA	TGTGCCAGCCACCGGTGGGGCTCTGAAGCTTTCTTT	CASHRWGSEAFF
TRBV9	TRBJ2-5	NA	TRBD2	TGTGCCAGCAGCCCCGGACTAGCGGGAGGGTCAGAGACCCAGTACTTC	CASSPGLAGGSETQYF